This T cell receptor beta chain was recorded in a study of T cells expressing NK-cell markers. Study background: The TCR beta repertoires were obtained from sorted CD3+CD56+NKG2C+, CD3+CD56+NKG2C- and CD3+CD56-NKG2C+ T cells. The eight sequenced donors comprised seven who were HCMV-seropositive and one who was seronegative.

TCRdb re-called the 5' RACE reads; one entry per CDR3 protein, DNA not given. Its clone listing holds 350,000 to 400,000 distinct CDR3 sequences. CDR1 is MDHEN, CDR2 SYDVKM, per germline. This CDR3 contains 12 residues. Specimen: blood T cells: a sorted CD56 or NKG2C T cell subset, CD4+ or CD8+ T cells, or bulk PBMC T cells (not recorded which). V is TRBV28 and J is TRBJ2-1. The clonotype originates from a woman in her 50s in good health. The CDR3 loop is CASTQMDEPQFF.